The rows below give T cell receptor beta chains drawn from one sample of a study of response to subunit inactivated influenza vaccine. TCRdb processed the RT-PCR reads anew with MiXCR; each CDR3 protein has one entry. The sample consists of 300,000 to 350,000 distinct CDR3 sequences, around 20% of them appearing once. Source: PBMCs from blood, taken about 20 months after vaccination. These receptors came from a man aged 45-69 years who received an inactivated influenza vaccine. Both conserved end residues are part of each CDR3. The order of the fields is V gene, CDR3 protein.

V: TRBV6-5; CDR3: CASSYGTGGGYEQYF
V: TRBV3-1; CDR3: CASCDGTHYEQYF
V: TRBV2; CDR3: CASMSSGGVYNEQFF
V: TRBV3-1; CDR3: CASSQDFEKLFF
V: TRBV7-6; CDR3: CASSPTRRVTEAFF
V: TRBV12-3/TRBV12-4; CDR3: CASSQLAGGRNEQFF
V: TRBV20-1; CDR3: CSARERINHNEQFF
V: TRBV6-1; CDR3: CAISEGFQGPGANVLTF
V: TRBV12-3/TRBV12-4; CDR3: CASRASGPQQFF
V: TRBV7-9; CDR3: CASSPGTVTEAFF
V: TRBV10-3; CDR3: CAISPSGSSTPYNEQFF
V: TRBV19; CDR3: CASSIQGTNYGYTF
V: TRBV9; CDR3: CASSDTGELGYGYTF
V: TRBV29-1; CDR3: CSVETNRFF
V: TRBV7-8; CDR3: CASSLGPSGTYNEQFF
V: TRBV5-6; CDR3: CASSPTGLAGVLSYNEQFF